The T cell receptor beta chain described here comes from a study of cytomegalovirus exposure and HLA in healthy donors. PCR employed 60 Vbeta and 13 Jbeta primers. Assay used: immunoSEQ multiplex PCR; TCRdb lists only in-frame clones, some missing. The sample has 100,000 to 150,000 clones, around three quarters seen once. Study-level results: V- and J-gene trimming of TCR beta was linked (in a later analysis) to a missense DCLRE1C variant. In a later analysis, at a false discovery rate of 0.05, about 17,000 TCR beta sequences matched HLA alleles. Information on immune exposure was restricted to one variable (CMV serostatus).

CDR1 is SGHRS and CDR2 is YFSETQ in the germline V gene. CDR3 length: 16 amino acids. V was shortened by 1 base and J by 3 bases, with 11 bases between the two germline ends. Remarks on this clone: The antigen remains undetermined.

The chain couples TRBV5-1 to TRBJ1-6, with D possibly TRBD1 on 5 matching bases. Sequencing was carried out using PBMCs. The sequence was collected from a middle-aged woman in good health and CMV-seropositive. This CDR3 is CASSLQGRNYNSPLHF. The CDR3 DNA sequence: TGCGCCAGCAGCTTGCAGGGAAGAAACTATAATTCACCCCTCCACTTT.